The table lists the clone carrying this T cell receptor (beta chain) with many counts. Its specificity is not known. MiXCR, applied by TCRdb to the 5' RACE reads, yields one record per CDR3 protein. This sample carries under 350,000 distinct CDR3 sequences, 4.1% of them seen once, and the ten largest clones take just under 25%. This CDR3 contains 15 residues. Germline V gene lookup returns CDR1 KGHSH and CDR2 LQKENI. V lost 6 bases and J 4 bases, leaving 15 bases between the germline ends. The sample is drawn from a study of T cells after yellow fever vaccination. Background on the study: In the case of low-cell-number fractions, SMART-Seq v4 Ultra Low Input was used for preparation. Study-level findings and limits: The CD4 and CD8 compartments had a small share of their clonotypes in common.

This TCR was sampled from a man between 18 and 35 years old who received the YFV17D yellow fever vaccine. Sequenced material: PBMCs, taken 5 days after the yellow fever booster vaccination. The V call is TRBV18, the J call TRBJ2-2; TRBD2 is a possible D gene (5 bases). CDR3 amino acids: CASSSGTGSTGELFF. The CDR3 region has the DNA TGTGCCAGCTCCTCCGGAACGGGGTCCACCGGGGAGCTGTTTTTT.